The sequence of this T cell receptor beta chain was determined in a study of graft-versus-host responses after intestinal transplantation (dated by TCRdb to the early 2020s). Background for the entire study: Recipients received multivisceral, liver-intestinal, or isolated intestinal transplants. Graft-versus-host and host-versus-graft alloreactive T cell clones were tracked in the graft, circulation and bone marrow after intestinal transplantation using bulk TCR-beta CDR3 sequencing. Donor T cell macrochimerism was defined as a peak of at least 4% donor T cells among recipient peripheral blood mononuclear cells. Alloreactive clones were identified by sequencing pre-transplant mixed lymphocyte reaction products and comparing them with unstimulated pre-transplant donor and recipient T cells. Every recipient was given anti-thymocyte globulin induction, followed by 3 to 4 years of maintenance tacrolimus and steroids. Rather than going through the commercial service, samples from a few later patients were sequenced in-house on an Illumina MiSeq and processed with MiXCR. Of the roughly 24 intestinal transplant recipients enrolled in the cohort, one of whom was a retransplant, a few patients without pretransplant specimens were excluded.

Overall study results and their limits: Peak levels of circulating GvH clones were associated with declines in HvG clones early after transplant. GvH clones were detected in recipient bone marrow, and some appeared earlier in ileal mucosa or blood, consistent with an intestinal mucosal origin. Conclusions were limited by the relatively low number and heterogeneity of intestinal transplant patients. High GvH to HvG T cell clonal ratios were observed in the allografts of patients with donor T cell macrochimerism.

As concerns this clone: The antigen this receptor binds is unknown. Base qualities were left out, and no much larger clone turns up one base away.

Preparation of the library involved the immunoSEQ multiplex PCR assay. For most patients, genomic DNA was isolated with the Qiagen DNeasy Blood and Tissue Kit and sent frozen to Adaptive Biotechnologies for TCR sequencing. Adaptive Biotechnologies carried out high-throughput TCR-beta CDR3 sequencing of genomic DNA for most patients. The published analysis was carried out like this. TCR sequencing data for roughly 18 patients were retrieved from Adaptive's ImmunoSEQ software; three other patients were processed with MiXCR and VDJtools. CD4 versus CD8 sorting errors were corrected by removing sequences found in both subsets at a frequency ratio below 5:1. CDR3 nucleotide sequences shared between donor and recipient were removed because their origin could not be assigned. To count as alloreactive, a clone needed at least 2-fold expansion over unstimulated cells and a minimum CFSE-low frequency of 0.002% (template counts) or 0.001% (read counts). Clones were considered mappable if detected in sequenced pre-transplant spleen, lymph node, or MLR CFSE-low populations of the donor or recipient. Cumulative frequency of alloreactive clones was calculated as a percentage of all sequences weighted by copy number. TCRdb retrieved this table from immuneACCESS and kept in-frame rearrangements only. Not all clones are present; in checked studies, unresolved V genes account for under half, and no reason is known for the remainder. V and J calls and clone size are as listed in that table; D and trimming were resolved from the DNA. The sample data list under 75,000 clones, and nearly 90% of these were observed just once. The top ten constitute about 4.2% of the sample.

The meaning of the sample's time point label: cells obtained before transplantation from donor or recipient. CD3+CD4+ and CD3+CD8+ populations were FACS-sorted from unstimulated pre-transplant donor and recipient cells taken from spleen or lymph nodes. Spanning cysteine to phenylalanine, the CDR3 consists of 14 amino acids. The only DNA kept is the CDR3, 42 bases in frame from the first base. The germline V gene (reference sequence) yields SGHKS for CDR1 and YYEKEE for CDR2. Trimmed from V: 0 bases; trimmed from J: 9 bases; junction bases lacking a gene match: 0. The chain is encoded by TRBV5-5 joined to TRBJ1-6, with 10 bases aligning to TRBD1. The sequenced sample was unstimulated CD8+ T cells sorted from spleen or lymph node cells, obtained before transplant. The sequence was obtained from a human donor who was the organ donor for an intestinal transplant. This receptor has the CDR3 CASSLGTGGSPLHF. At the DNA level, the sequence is TGTGCCAGCAGCTTGGGGACAGGGGGTTCACCCCTCCACTTT.